This TCR beta chain was found in a study of Ad26.COV2.S vaccination and SARS-CoV-2 variants. Treatment defined: 15 to 20 received Ad26.COV2.S at low or high dose, single or two shots; about 5 received placebo; per-sample allocation not given. Samples were taken on day 63 after the first vaccine or placebo injection. TCRdb's copy holds only in-frame clones and misses some; the assay was immunoSEQ multiplex PCR. The sample comprises about 420,000 clones, approximately 90% of which are singletons, and roughly 4% rests with the top ten. The V and J ends lost 2 bases and 3 bases respectively, with 13 bases between them. Germline CDR1 and CDR2: MNHNY and SVGAGI (reference sequence). This CDR3 comprises 16 residues.

The rearrangement links TRBV6-6 to TRBJ2-2; no clear D gene. The sample was peripheral blood, taken in a trial of Ad26.COV2.S vaccine versus placebo. The TCR sequence derives from a person between 18 and 60 years old who received the Ad26.COV2.S COVID-19 vaccine or a placebo. Written as DNA, the CDR3 is TGTGCCAGCAGTTACATGGCCCGGGCGGACACCGGGGAGCTGTTTTTT. As protein: CASSYMARADTGELFF.